The present entry profiles one T cell receptor beta chain with its context. Clones were sequenced by immunoSEQ multiplex PCR, and TCRdb holds only the in-frame ones, with some missing. The sample records approximately 210,000 clones, roughly 80% being singletons. The sample is drawn from a study of blood T cell repertoires in COVID-19. About the research overall: Donors in the United States, Italy and Spain gave samples during acute or convalescent COVID-19. Sources were T cells, B-cell-depleted T cells, or PBMCs; the material itself was cDNA or gDNA.

V was pared by 0 bases and J by 7 bases, with 11 bases of the junction left unmatched. Germline CDR1 and CDR2: SGHVS and FNYEAQ. The CDR3 covers 17 residues. Participants were aged about 18 to 90 years, lived in under 25 US areas, and enrolled virtually. The V call is TRBV7-6, the J call TRBJ2-2; 7 bases line up with TRBD2. Sequencing was done on a sample of PBMCs or T cells enriched from blood (not recorded which). The sequence was obtained from a man in his forties who had recovered from COVID-19. The CDR3 bases are TGTGCCAGCAGCTTAGCTCTTGGCGGGAGTTATGGCGGGGAGCTGTTTTTT. The encoded protein is CASSLALGGSYGGELFF.